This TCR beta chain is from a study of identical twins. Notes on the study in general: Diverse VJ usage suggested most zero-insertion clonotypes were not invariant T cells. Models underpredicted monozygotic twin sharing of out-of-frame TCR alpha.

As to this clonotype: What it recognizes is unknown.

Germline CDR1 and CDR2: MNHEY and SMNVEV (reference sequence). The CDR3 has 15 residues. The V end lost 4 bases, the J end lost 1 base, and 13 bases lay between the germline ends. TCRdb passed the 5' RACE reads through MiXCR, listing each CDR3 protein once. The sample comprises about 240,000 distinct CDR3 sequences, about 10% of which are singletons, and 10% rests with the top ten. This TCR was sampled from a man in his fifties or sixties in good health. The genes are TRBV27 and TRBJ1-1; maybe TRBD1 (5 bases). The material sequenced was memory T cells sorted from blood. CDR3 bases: TGTGCCAGCAGTTCAACAGGATTCGGGAACACTGAAGCTTTCTTT. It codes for CASSSTGFGNTEAFF.